Detailed here is one TCR beta chain. Its specificity is not known. The data are from a study of graft-versus-host responses after intestinal transplantation. Study overall: Each recipient received a multivisceral, liver-intestinal, or isolated intestinal graft. All recipients were given anti-thymocyte globulin induction, and tacrolimus and steroids were then administered for around three years. General study points: There were GvH clones found in recipient marrow, and some of them appeared first in ileum or blood. Across patients carrying graft-donor T cell macrochimerism, allografts held high graft-versus-host to host-versus-graft clonal ratios.

The CDR3 covers 12 residues. Trimming shortened V by 4 bases and J by 5 bases, and 5 bases separated the two germline ends. In germline, CDR1 is LGHNT, CDR2 FRNRAP. Some clones are missing from TCRdb's copy, which holds only in-frame ones; the method was immunoSEQ multiplex PCR. The sample carries about 51,000 clones, more than 70% recorded once. The sequence came from a human donor who was the organ donor for an intestinal transplant. The gene calls are TRBV12-5 and TRBJ2-2; no definite D call. The sequenced sample was unstimulated CD4+ T cells sorted from spleen or lymph node cells, obtained before transplant. The CDR3 DNA is TGTGCTAGTGGTTCCTTAACCGGGGAGCTGTTTTTT. Its translation is CASGSLTGELFF. The whole variable domain, remainder taken from reference TRBV12-5 and TRBJ2-2, is DARVTQTPRHKVTEMGQEVTMRCQPILGHNTVFWYRQTMMQGLELLAYFRNRAPLDDSGMPKDRFSAEMPDATLATLKIQPSEPRDSAVYFCASGSLTGELFFGEGSRLTVL.